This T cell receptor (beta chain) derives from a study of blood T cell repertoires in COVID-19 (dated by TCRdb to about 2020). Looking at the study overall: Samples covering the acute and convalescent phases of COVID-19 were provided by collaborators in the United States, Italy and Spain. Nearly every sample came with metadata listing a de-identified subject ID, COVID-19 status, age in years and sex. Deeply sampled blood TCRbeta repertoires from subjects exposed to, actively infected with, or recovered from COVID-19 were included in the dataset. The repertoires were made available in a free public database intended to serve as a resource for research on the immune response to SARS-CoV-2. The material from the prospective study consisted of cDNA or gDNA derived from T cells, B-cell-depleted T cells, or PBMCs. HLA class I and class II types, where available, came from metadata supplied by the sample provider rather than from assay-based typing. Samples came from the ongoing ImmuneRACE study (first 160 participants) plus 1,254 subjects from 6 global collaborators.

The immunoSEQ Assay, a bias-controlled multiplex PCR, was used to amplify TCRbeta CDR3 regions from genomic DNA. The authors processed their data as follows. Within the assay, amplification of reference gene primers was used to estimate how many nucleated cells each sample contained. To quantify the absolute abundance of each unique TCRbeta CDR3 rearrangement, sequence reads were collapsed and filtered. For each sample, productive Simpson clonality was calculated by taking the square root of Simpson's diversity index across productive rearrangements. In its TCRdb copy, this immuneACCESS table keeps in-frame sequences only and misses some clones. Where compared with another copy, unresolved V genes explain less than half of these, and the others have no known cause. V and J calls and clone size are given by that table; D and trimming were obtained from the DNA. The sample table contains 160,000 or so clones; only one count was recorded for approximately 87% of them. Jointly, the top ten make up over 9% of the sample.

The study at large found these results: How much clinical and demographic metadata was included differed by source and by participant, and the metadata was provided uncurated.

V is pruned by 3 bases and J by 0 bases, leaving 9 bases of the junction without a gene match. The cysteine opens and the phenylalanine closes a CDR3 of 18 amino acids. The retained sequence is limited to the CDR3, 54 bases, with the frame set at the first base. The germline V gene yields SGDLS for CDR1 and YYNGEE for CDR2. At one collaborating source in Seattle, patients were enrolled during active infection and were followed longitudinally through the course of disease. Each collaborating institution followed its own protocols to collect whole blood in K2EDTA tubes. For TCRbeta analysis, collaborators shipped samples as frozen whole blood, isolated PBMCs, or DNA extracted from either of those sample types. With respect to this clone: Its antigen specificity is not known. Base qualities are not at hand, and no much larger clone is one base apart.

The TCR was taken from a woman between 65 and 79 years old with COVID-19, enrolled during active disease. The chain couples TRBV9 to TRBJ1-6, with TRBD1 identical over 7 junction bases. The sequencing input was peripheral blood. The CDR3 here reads CASSDQAGGFSYNSPLHF. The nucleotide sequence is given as TGTGCCAGCAGCGACCAGGCAGGGGGATTCTCCTATAATTCACCCCTCCACTTT.